These 25 T cell receptor beta chains share one sample of origin, sequenced in a study of T cells in localized non-small cell lung cancer. Repertoires were generated with immunoSEQ multiplex PCR, while TCRdb's copy carries only in-frame clones and drops some. The repertoire consists of roughly 2,800 clones, with less than 25% occurring once and the leading ten covering 8% to 13%. Sequences were derived from normal lung tissue next to the tumor, sampled before any cancer treatment. The receptor source for this set is a woman aged 40-70 years with stage I lung adenocarcinoma.

Within the sample, this clone is medium-sized (0.01 to 0.1%). V and J are TRBV9 and TRBJ2-1; 8 nucleotides align to TRBD2. Germline V gives CDR1 SGDLS, CDR2 YYNGEE. V lost 4 bases and J lost 3; bases outside the gene matches: 9. The CDR3 runs 16 residues. Here the CDR3 reads CASSRRAGGGYNEQFF. In nucleotides, the CDR3 is TGTGCCAGCAGCCGAAGGGCGGGAGGCGGCTACAATGAGCAGTTCTTC.

This chain uses TRBV28 with TRBJ1-1, with 9 bases identical to TRBD1. Germline CDR1 MDHEN, CDR2 SYDVKM. CDR3 length: 13 amino acids. V shed 8 bases and J 8 bases; nucleotides not matched to a gene: 9. The CDR3 region is CASVRPQGAEAFF. CDR3 nucleotides: TGTGCCAGCGTTCGACCACAGGGGGCAGAAGCTTTCTTT.

The V call is TRBV6-8, the J call TRBJ1-5, with D unresolved. V was shortened by 6 bases and J by 2 bases, with 11 bases between the two germline ends. The CDR3 covers 14 residues. CDR1 MNHGY and CDR2 SAAAGT come from the germline V gene. CDR3 loop: CASSSGRGNQPQHF. CDR3 DNA: TGTGCCAGCAGCTCGGGGAGGGGCAATCAGCCCCAGCATTTT.

A few counts support this clone. This chain links TRBV6-8 with TRBJ1-1, with TRBD1 identical over 7 bases. CDR3 length equals 14 residues. CDR1 is MNHGY and CDR2 is SAAAGT in the germline V gene. With 6 bases clipped from V and 1 base from J, the junction kept 5 bases outside the gene matches. CDR3 bases: TGTGCCAGCAGATACAGGGGTCGGAACACTGAAGCTTTCTTT. Protein product: CASRYRGRNTEAFF.

V usage is TRBV15 and J usage is TRBJ1-2; D unclear. The CDR3 covers 15 residues. V was pared by 0 bases and J by 7 bases, with 15 bases between. CDR1 and CDR2 from the germline V gene are LNHNV and YYDKDF (reference sequence). CDR3 coding DNA: TGTGCCACCAGCAGAGATAGAGGGATTCTGCGTGGCTACACCTTC. This gives the protein CATSRDRGILRGYTF.

The chain couples TRBV19 to TRBJ2-7; TRBD1 or TRBD2 may be the D gene (5 bases each). The CDR3 length is 15 residues. Per germline, CDR1 LNHDA and CDR2 SQIVND (reference sequence). Between the trimmed V and J ends, which lost 5 bases and 0 bases, there was a span of 14 bases. CDR3 nucleotide sequence: TGTGCCAGTAGTCCCGGATGGGGGAGCTCCTACGAGCAGTACTTC. Its translation: CASSPGWGSSYEQYF.

V and J are TRBV15 and TRBJ2-1, with D perhaps TRBD2 (6 bases). V was shortened by 3 bases and J by 1 base, with 13 bases between the two germline ends. The germline V gene has CDR1 LNHNV and CDR2 YYDKDF (reference sequence). The length of the CDR3 is 16 residues. In DNA, the CDR3 is TGTGCCACCAGCAGTATGCGGGATTGGTCCTACAATGAGCAGTTCTTC. Translated: CATSSMRDWSYNEQFF.

This clone occurred a few times. This chain connects TRBV9 to TRBJ2-4; the D gene is possibly TRBD1 (6 bases). V was trimmed by 5 bases and J by 9 bases, leaving 12 bases between them. CDR1 is SGDLS, CDR2 YYNGEE, per germline. The CDR3 contains 12 residues. The CDR3, as DNA: TGTGCCAGCAGTGGCAGGGGCGGCATTCAGTACTTC. Its protein product is CASSGRGGIQYF. Full variable domain (rest looked up from reference TRBV9 and TRBJ2-4): DSGVTQTPKHLITATGQRVTLRCSPRSGDLSVYWYQQSLDQGLQFLIQYYNGEERAKGNILERFSAQQFPDLHSELNLSSLELGDSALYFCASSGRGGIQYFGAGTRLSVL.

The V gene is TRBV18, the J gene TRBJ2-1; D ambiguous. The CDR3 is 15 residues long. Trimming cost V 6 bases and J 7 bases, with 19 bases left between them. Germline CDR1 is KGHSH and CDR2 is LQKENI. The CDR3 protein is CASSLDGYPGNEQFF. For the CDR3, the DNA is TGTGCCAGCTCGCTGGACGGGTACCCCGGGAATGAGCAGTTCTTC.

The gene calls are TRBV12-5 and TRBJ2-5, with a weak D call TRBD1 (6 bases). Trimming left V 5 bases short and J 5 bases short, with 6 bases between. CDR3 length equals 11 residues. Germline CDR1 reads LGHNT; CDR2 reads FRNRAP. CDR3 sequence reads: CASGRGETQYF. CDR3 sequence (DNA): TGTGCTAGTGGTAGGGGGGAGACCCAGTACTTC.

This clone has just a few counts. CDR3 protein: CASSLSTGAQGKLFF. The CDR3, as DNA: TGTGCCAGCAGCTTATCGACAGGGGCCCAAGGGAAACTGTTTTTT. The chain recombines TRBV11-3 with TRBJ1-4; 8 bases agree with TRBD1. This CDR3 has 15 residues. Germline V gives CDR1 SGHNT, CDR2 YENEEA. Germline trimming cut 2 bases from V and 11 bases from J; bases unmatched to any gene: 10. The complete variable domain, with remaining parts taken from reference TRBV11-3 and TRBJ1-4, reads EAGVVQSPRYKIIEKKQPVAFWCNPISGHNTLYWYLQNLGQGPELLIRYENEEAVDDSQLPKDRFSAERLKGVDSTLKIQPAELGDSAVYLCASSLSTGAQGKLFFGSGTQLSVL.

The V gene is TRBV6-8, the J gene TRBJ1-5; weak D call: TRBD1 (5 bases). CDR1 MNHGY and CDR2 SAAAGT come from the germline V gene. The length of the CDR3 is 14 residues. Trimming left V 11 bases short and J 3 bases short, with 17 bases between. The CDR3 spells CAAGGDGINQPQHF. In nucleotides, the CDR3 is TGTGCCGCCGGGGGGGACGGAATCAATCAGCCCCAGCATTTT.

The J gene is TRBJ2-6, the V gene TRBV18; D is unclear. Trimming took off 3 bases at V and 4 bases at J, with 13 bases between the two ends. This CDR3 has 16 amino acids. Germline V gene lookup returns CDR1 KGHSH and CDR2 LQKENI. The CDR3 DNA reads TGTGCCAGCTCACCGGTAGATGCCGGGGGGGCCAACGTCCTGACTTTC. This translates into CASSPVDAGGANVLTF.

The chain employs TRBV19 and TRBJ1-3; a weak D match, TRBD1 (6 bases). Trimming pared 5 bases from V and 2 bases from J, leaving 13 bases between. The germline V gene has CDR1 LNHDA and CDR2 SQIVND (reference sequence). This CDR3 contains 15 residues. The CDR3 reads CASSLMDSPGNTIYF. The CDR3 coding sequence is TGTGCCAGTAGTCTAATGGACAGCCCTGGAAACACCATATATTTT.

This sequence joins TRBV7-7 and TRBJ1-4, with D hard to call. This CDR3 comprises 16 residues. Germline values: CDR1 SSHAT, CDR2 FNYEAQ (reference sequence). Between the trimmed V and J ends, which lost 1 base and 1 base, there was a span of 10 bases. CDR3 DNA sequence: TGTGCCAGCAGCTTAGGTCCAGTCCGAACTAATGAAAAACTGTTTTTT. This codes for CASSLGPVRTNEKLFF.

V usage is TRBV6-8 and J usage is TRBJ2-3; the match to TRBD1 covers 8 bases. V was pared by 5 bases and J by 5 bases, with 9 bases of the junction left unmatched. From germline, CDR1 is MNHGY and CDR2 SAAAGT. CDR3 length: 15 residues. The CDR3 DNA sequence: TGTGCCAGCAGTGGGCGGACAGGGAGGAAAGATACGCAGTATTTT. Amino acids: CASSGRTGRKDTQYF.

Ten or more counts support this clone. V is TRBV11-3 and J is TRBJ1-2; perhaps TRBD1 as D (5 bases). This CDR3 comprises 14 residues. Germline CDR1 reads SGHNT; CDR2 reads YENEEA. Trimming removed 5 bases from V and 1 base from J, with 11 bases in between. CDR3 residues: CASSPRVVNYGYTF. CDR3 bases: TGTGCCAGCAGCCCCAGGGTTGTTAACTATGGCTACACCTTC.

The chain combines TRBV6-8 with TRBJ2-7, with D tentatively TRBD1 (6 bases). CDR3 size: 13 residues. V dropped 3 bases and J dropped 6 bases, with 12 bases sitting between them. Per germline, CDR1 MNHGY and CDR2 SAAAGT. The CDR3 nucleotides are TGTGCCAGCAGTTATCGGGACACTTCCGAGCAGTACTTC. This sequence encodes CASSYRDTSEQYF.

The chain employs TRBV28 and TRBJ1-5; 11 bases agree with TRBD1. This CDR3 has 14 residues. Germline V gene sequence: CDR1 MDHEN, CDR2 SYDVKM. J gave up 10 bases and V 3 bases, and 5 bases lay outside the gene matches. CDR3 DNA: TGTGCCAGCAGTTTCGGACAGGGGGCTGGTCCCCAGCATTTT. Protein sequence: CASSFGQGAGPQHF.

The chain has TRBV18 and TRBJ1-1; 7 nucleotides line up with TRBD1. The germline V gene encodes CDR1 KGHSH and CDR2 LQKENI. The ends lost 4 bases at V and 0 bases at J; junction bases unmatched: 2. This CDR3 has 14 residues. The CDR3 bases are TGTGCCAGCTCACTCGACAGGGTGAACACTGAAGCTTTCTTT. The encoded protein is CASSLDRVNTEAFF.

This clone appeared a few times. The genes are TRBV28 and TRBJ2-1, with 8 bases aligning to TRBD2. Germline CDR1 is MDHEN and CDR2 is SYDVKM. J gave up 10 bases and V 6 bases, and 17 bases lay outside the gene matches. CDR3 length: 16 amino acids. The CDR3 loop is CASSPPGGGPTREQFF. The CDR3 DNA sequence: TGTGCCAGCAGCCCTCCGGGGGGGGGTCCCACAAGGGAGCAGTTCTTC. Full variable domain (outside the CDR3, taken from reference TRBV28 and TRBJ2-1): DVKVTQSSRYLVKRTGEKVFLECVQDMDHENMFWYRQDPGLGLRLIYFSYDVKMKEKGDIPEGYSVSREKKERFSLILESASTNQTSMYLCASSPPGGGPTREQFFGPGTRLTVL.

In this sample, this clone is large. The chain combines TRBV4-1 with TRBJ2-3; 9 bases agree with TRBD1. From germline, CDR1 is MGHRA and CDR2 YSYEKL. The J segment lost 2 bases and the V segment lost 0 bases, leaving 12 bases of the junction unmatched. The CDR3 is 19 residues long. DNA of the CDR3: TGCGCCAGCAGCCAAGATTTGTATAGACAGGGGGGCCACACAGATACGCAGTATTTT. This translates into CASSQDLYRQGGHTDTQYF.

A few counts support this clone. The CDR3 DNA follows: TGCAGCGTTGAAGACACCGCTTGGGCCACTGAAGCTTTCTTT. Translated: CSVEDTAWATEAFF. The rearrangement uses TRBV29-1 and TRBJ1-1; D remains unclear. CDR1 and CDR2 from the germline V gene are SQVTM and ANQGSEA. The CDR3 is 14 amino acids. V lost 0 bases to trimming and J lost 4 bases, with 12 bases between them.

This clone showed up just once. V and J are TRBV29-1 and TRBJ2-7; D ambiguous. Looked up from germline, CDR1 is SQVTM and CDR2 is ANQGSEA. V was pared by 1 base and J by 0 bases, with 10 bases between. The length of the CDR3 is 14 residues. The CDR3: CSVEVQSSSYEQYF. CDR3 bases: TGCAGCGTTGAAGTACAGTCGAGCTCCTACGAGCAGTACTTC.

This clone was seen only a few times. For the CDR3, the DNA is TGTGCCAGCAGCCCCAGACAGGCTAATTCACCCCTCCACTTT. Residues: CASSPRQANSPLHF. V gene TRBV11-3 combines with J gene TRBJ1-6; the D gene is possibly TRBD1 (6 bases). The CDR3 loop spans 14 amino acids. Germline assignment: CDR1 SGHNT and CDR2 YENEEA. Trimming removed 5 bases at V and 6 bases at J, with 11 bases between.